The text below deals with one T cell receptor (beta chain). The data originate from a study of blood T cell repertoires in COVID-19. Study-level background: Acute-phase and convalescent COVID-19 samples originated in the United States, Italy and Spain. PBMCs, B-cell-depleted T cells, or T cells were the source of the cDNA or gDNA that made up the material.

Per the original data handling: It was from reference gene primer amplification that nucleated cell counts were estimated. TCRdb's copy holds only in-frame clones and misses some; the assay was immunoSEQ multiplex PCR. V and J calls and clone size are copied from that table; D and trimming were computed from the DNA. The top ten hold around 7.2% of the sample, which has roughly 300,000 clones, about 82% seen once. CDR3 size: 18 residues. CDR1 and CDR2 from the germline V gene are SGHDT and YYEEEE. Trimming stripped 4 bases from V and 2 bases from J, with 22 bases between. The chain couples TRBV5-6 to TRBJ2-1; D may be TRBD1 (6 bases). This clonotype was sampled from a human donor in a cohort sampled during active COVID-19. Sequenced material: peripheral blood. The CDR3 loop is CASSQTTRTGLTYNEQFF. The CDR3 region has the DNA TGTGCCAGCAGCCAAACCACGCGTACAGGGTTGACCTACAATGAGCAGTTCTTC.